This T cell receptor (beta chain) was documented in a study of T cell responses to AZD1222 COVID-19 vaccine. Study outcomes and limitations: With dominance at 160-218 and 743-854, vaccine-associated CD4 TCRs spanned spike. Reportedly, nearly half of unique spike TCRs recognized epitopes outside B.1.351/B.1.1.7 mutations. White British people made up most donors, females outnumbered males, and clonal diversity was possibly underestimated.

This table comes from immunoSEQ multiplex PCR, and its TCRdb copy is limited to in-frame clones, with some not included. The sample includes 120,000 or so clones, roughly 82% of them seen just once. Note on this clone: Its antigen is not identified.

Germline V CDR1 and CDR2: MDHEN, SYDVKM. V gave up 4 bases and J gave up 5 bases; unmatched junction bases: 10. The length of the CDR3 is 17 residues. The receptor was isolated from an adult who received the AZD1222 COVID-19 vaccine. The sample consisted of peripheral blood, taken 28 days after the second AZD1222 dose. J is TRBJ2-1 and V is TRBV28; 11 bases fit TRBD2. The CDR3 spells CASSWGLAAYRNNEQFF. Here the CDR3 DNA reads TGTGCCAGCAGTTGGGGACTAGCGGCATACCGCAACAATGAGCAGTTCTTC.